This TCR beta chain was retrieved from a study of T cells in Graves' hyperthyroidism and ophthalmopathy. Amplified regions were TCR beta CDR3 sequences from RNA transcripts. The HTBI primer set was used in a first-round RT-PCR of the TCR CDR3. In TCRdb, the multiplex PCR reads were re-called with MiXCR into one record per CDR3 protein. Among more than 500,000 distinct CDR3 sequences listed, 46% were seen once. Germline CDR1 reads SNHLY; CDR2 reads FYNNEI. There are 13 residues in the CDR3. Trimming cost V 7 bases and J 3 bases, with 10 bases left between them. Study results and caveats: Most thyroid clonotypes expanded above 0.001 appeared in blood too.

This clonotype was seen ten or more times. Antigen specificity is unknown. Sample: peripheral blood or thyroid tissue (not recorded which). The V gene is TRBV2, the J gene TRBJ1-5, with a possible D match to TRBD1 (6 bases). The sequence derives from an adult woman with Graves' disease, either hyperthyroidism or ophthalmopathy (not recorded which). In nucleotides, the CDR3 is TGTGCCAGCACCCAGGGGTTCAATCAGCCCCAGCATTTT. It translates to CASTQGFNQPQHF.